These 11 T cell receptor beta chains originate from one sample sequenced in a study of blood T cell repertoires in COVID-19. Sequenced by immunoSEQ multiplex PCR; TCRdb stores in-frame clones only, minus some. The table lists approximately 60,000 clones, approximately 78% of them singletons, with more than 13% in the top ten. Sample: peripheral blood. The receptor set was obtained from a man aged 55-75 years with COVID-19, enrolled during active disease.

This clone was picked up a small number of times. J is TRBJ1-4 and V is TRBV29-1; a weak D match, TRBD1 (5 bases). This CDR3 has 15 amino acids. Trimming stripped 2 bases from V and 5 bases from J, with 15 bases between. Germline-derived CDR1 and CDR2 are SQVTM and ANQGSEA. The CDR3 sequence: CSVEYVTDKNEKLFF. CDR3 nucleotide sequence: TGCAGCGTTGAATATGTGACAGATAAGAATGAAAAACTGTTTTTT.

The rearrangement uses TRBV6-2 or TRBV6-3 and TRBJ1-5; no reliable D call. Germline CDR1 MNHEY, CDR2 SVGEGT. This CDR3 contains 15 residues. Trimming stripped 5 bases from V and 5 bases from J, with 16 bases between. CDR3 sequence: CASSRVPLEDQPQHF. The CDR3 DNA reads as TGTGCCAGCAGTAGAGTCCCATTGGAGGATCAGCCCCAGCATTTT.

For the CDR3, the DNA is TGTGCCAGCAGCTTGGCCCCTAGCGGGGTTACGCAGTATTTT. This encodes CASSLAPSGVTQYF. The chain links TRBV5-6 to TRBJ2-3, with TRBD2 identical over 9 bases. Germline CDR1 reads SGHDT; CDR2 reads YYEEEE. V lost 0 bases to trimming and J lost 8 bases; unmatched junction nucleotides: 4. The CDR3 consists of 14 residues. Supplemented by reference TRBV5-6 and TRBJ2-3, the full variable domain reads DAGVTQSPTHLIKTRGQQVTLRCSPKSGHDTVSWYQQALGQGPQFIFQYYEEEERQRGNFPDRFSGHQFPNYSSELNVNALLLGDSALYLCASSLAPSGVTQYFGPGTRLTVL.

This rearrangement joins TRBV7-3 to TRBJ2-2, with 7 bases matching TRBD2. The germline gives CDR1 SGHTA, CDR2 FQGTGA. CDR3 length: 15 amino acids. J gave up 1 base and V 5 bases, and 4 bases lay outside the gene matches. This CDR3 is CASSPPGGNTGELFF. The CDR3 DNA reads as TGTGCCAGCAGCCCCCCGGGGGGGAACACCGGGGAGCTGTTTTTT.

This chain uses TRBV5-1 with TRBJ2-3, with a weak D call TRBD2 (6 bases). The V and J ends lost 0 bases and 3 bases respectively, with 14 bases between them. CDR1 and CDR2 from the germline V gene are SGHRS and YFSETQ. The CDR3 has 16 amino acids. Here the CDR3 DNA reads TGCGCCAGCAGCTTGGCCGTACAGGAGGGGACAGATACGCAGTATTTT. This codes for CASSLAVQEGTDTQYF. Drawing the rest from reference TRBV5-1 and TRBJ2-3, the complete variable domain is KAGVTQTPRYLIKTRGQQVTLSCSPISGHRSVSWYQQTPGQGLQFLFEYFSETQRNKGNFPGRFSGRQFSNSRSEMNVSTLELGDSALYLCASSLAVQEGTDTQYFGPGTRLTVL.

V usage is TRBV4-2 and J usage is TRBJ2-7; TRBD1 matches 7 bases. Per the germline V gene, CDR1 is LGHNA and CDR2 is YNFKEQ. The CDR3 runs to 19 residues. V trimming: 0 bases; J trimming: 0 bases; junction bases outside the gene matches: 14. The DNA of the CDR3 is TGTGCCAGCAGCCAAGATCGGGGACAGTGGGGACCAGGCTCCTACGAGCAGTACTTC. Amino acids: CASSQDRGQWGPGSYEQYF.

CDR3 DNA: TGTGCCAGCTCGCCGACAGGGCTGCGTAACACCGGGGAGCTGTTTTTT. Encoded protein: CASSPTGLRNTGELFF. The V and J genes are TRBV18 and TRBJ2-2, with 7 bases lining up with TRBD1. V was pared by 6 bases and J by 2 bases, with 9 bases of the junction left unmatched. Germline CDR1 is KGHSH and CDR2 is LQKENI. The CDR3 loop spans 16 amino acids.

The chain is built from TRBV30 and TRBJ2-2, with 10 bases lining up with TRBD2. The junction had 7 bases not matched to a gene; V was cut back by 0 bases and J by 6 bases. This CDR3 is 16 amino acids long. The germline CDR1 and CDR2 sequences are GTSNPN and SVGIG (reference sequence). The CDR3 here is CAWSVKTSGFPGELFF. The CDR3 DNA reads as TGTGCCTGGAGTGTAAAGACTAGCGGGTTTCCCGGGGAGCTGTTTTTT.

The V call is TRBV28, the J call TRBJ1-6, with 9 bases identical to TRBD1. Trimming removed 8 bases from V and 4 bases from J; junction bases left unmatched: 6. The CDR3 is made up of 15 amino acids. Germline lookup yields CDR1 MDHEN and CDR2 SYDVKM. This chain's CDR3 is CASPSGQGYNSPLHF. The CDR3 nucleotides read TGTGCCAGCCCCAGTGGACAGGGGTATAATTCACCCCTCCACTTT. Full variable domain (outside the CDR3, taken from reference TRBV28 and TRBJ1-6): DVKVTQSSRYLVKRTGEKVFLECVQDMDHENMFWYRQDPGLGLRLIYFSYDVKMKEKGDIPEGYSVSREKKERFSLILESASTNQTSMYLCASPSGQGYNSPLHFGNGTRLTVT.

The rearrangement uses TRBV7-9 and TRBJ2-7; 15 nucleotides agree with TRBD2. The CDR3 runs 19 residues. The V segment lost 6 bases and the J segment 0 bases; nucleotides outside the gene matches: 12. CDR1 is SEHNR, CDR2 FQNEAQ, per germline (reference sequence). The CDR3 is CASRQTGTSGRSSSYEQYF. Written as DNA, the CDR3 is TGTGCCAGCAGGCAAACCGGGACTAGCGGGAGGTCGAGCTCCTACGAGCAGTACTTC.

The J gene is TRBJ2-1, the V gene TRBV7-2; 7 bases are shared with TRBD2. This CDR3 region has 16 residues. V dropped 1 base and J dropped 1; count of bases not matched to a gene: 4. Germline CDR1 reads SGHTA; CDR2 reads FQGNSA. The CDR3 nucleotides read TGTGCCAGCAGCTTAGTAGCGGGTGGATCCTACAATGAGCAGTTCTTC. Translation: CASSLVAGGSYNEQFF.